The 14 T cell receptor beta chains reported below all come from one sample, sequenced in a study of OX40 agonist ivuxolimab in advanced cancers. The table came from immunoSEQ multiplex PCR; TCRdb's copy has only in-frame clones and leaves some out. The table records about 45,000 clones, 70% to 90% of them present only once. The specimen was CD4+ or CD8+ T cells sorted from blood, collected in a trial of the OX40 agonist ivuxolimab. The receptors shown here come from an adult with an advanced solid tumor such as melanoma, head and neck, liver or kidney cancer.

CDR3 sequence reads: CASSLRRGSSYEQYF. The CDR3 bases are TGTGCCAGCAGCTTACGGCGCGGGAGCTCCTACGAGCAGTACTTC. The J gene is TRBJ2-7, the V gene TRBV11-1; 7 bases fit TRBD2. The V gene end was trimmed by 2 bases and the J gene end by 0 bases; junction bases not matched to a gene: 4. CDR1 and CDR2 (germline): SGHAT, FQDESV (reference sequence). The CDR3 covers 15 residues.

J is TRBJ1-1 and V is TRBV5-6; D is uncertain. The CDR3 loop spans 12 amino acids. The germline CDR1 and CDR2 sequences are SGHDT and YYEEEE. Trimming removed 3 bases at V and 5 bases at J, with 8 bases between. The DNA for the CDR3 is TGTGCCAGCAGCTATAGAGGGACTGAAGCTTTCTTT. Translation gives CASSYRGTEAFF.

Only one count was recorded for this clone. The chain couples TRBV5-5 to TRBJ1-1, with D uncertain. V was clipped by 4 bases and J by 0 bases, with 13 bases between them. CDR3 length equals 15 residues. The germline V gene encodes CDR1 SGHKS and CDR2 YYEKEE (reference sequence). The CDR3 sequence is CASSQYAILNTEAFF. CDR3 bases: TGTGCCAGCAGCCAATACGCGATCCTGAACACTGAAGCTTTCTTT.

The chain links TRBV19 to TRBJ2-1; 7 bases fit TRBD2. This CDR3 spans 15 amino acids. V lost 8 bases, J lost 5 bases, and 12 bases stayed unmatched. Germline V gene data show CDR1 as LNHDA and CDR2 as SQIVND (reference sequence). CDR3 DNA: TGTGCCAGTGCGAACTTACTAGCGTGGGACAATGAGCAGTTCTTC. As protein: CASANLLAWDNEQFF.

V and J are TRBV6-5 and TRBJ2-2; D is possibly TRBD1 or TRBD2 (5 bases each). CDR3 length equals 14 residues. Germline lookup yields CDR1 MNHEY and CDR2 SVGAGI. Trimming shortened V by 0 bases and J by 6 bases, and 8 bases separated the two germline ends. The CDR3 region has the DNA TGTGCCAGCAGTTACTCTCGGGGACCCGGGGAGCTGTTTTTT. It yields the protein CASSYSRGPGELFF.

The chain combines TRBV10-3 with TRBJ2-2; TRBD2 aligns across 10 bases. J gave up 1 base and V 6 bases, and 8 bases lay outside the gene matches. In germline, CDR1 is ENHRY, CDR2 SYGVKD. The CDR3 runs 17 residues. The CDR3 DNA follows: TGTGCCATCAGCCGACCGACTAGCGGGCAGAACACCGGGGAGCTGTTTTTT. Translated: CAISRPTSGQNTGELFF.

The sample holds a few counts of this clone. In DNA, the CDR3 is TGTGCCACCAGCAGAGATCGAGGGGGCTATGACGAGCAGTACTTC. It is translated as CATSRDRGGYDEQYF. V gene TRBV15 combines with J gene TRBJ2-7; TRBD1 matches at 7 bases. Unmatched junction bases numbered 7, after V lost 0 bases and J lost 5 bases. CDR3 length: 15 amino acids. CDR1 is LNHNV, CDR2 YYDKDF, per germline (reference sequence).

The V call is TRBV7-9, the J call TRBJ2-5, with D tentatively TRBD1 (6 bases). CDR3 size: 16 residues. V lost 9 bases and J 2 bases, leaving 22 bases between the germline ends. From germline, CDR1 is SEHNR and CDR2 FQNEAQ (reference sequence). The CDR3 loop is CASSPPTGLPQETQYF. In DNA form, the CDR3 reads TGTGCCAGTAGCCCTCCGACAGGCCTGCCTCAAGAGACCCAGTACTTC.

The V call is TRBV5-1, the J call TRBJ2-1, with D possibly TRBD1 on 5 matching bases. CDR3 length: 12 residues. In germline, CDR1 is SGHRS, CDR2 YFSETQ. V lost 4 bases, J lost 10 bases, and 12 bases lay in between. The CDR3 here is CASSPNGAEQFF. For the CDR3, the DNA is TGCGCCAGCAGCCCGAATGGGGCGGAGCAGTTCTTC.

The rearrangement joins TRBV7-2 to TRBJ2-3; TRBD2 agrees at 11 bases. Germline V gene data show CDR1 as SGHTA and CDR2 as FQGNSA. The J segment lost 0 bases and the V segment lost 5 bases, leaving 10 bases of the junction unmatched. The CDR3 loop spans 18 amino acids. CDR3 DNA sequence: TGTGCCAGCAGCATTTCTAGCGGGAGGAGGTGGAGCACAGATACGCAGTATTTT. Residues: CASSISSGRRWSTDTQYF.

This clone was detected only once. The chain employs TRBV4-1 and TRBJ1-1; 9 bases align to TRBD1. CDR3 size: 15 residues. Germline CDR1 reads MGHRA; CDR2 reads YSYEKL. V gave up 2 bases and J gave up 1 base; unmatched junction bases: 2. The CDR3 sequence: CASSQSGQGNTEAFF. The CDR3 DNA reads as TGCGCCAGCAGCCAATCGGGACAGGGGAACACTGAAGCTTTCTTT.

This clone appeared a single time. The V call is TRBV5-4, the J call TRBJ2-7; 14 bases map to TRBD2. Germline-derived CDR1 and CDR2 are SGHNT and YYREEE (reference sequence). This CDR3 comprises 17 residues. V lost 4 bases and J lost 10; bases outside the gene matches: 16. The CDR3 DNA reads as TGTGCCAGCAGCCGGGGACTAGCGGGAGCCCTTCCGGAGATTCAGTACTTC. Its protein product is CASSRGLAGALPEIQYF.

The chain recombines TRBV6-1 with TRBJ2-7; D not certain. CDR3 length equals 14 residues. CDR1 MNHNS and CDR2 SASEGT come from the germline V gene. Trimming pared 6 bases from V and 3 bases from J, leaving 15 bases between. The CDR3 DNA is TGTGCCAGCAGGGCGGACGGAATTATCTACGAGCAGTACTTC. Residues: CASRADGIIYEQYF.

The chain links TRBV27 to TRBJ1-1; D may be TRBD1 (5 bases). Trimming removed 5 bases at V and 1 base at J, with 11 bases between. Germline V gives CDR1 MNHEY, CDR2 SMNVEV (reference sequence). The CDR3 is made up of 14 amino acids. The CDR3 region has the DNA TGTGCCAGCAGTCTTAGGGACGGGAACACTGAAGCTTTCTTT. The encoded protein is CASSLRDGNTEAFF.